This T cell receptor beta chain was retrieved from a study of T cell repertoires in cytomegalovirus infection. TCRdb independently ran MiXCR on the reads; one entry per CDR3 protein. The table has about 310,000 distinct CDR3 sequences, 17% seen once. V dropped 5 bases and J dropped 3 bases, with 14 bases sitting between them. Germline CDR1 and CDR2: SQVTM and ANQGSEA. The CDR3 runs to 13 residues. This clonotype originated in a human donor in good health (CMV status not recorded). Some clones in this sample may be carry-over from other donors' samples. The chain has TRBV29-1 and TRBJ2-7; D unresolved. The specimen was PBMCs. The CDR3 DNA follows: TGCAGCGTTTATTCGGAGAGTAGCTACGAGCAGTACTTC. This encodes CSVYSESSYEQYF.